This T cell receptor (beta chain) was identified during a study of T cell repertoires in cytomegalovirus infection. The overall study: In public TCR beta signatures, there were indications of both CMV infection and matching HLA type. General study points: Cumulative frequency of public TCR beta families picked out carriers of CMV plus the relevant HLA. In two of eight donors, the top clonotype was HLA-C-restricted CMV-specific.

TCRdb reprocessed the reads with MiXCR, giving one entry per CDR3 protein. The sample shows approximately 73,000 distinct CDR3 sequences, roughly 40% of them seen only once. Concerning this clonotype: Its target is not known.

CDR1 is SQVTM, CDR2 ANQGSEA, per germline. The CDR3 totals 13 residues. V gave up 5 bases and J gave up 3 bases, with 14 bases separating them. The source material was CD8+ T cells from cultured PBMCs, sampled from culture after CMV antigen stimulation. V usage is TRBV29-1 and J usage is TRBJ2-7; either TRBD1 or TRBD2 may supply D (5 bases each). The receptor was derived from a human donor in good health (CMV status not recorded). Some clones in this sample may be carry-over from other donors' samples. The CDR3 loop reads CSVLGVSVYEQYF. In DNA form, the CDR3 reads TGCAGCGTTTTGGGGGTATCAGTCTACGAGCAGTACTTC.